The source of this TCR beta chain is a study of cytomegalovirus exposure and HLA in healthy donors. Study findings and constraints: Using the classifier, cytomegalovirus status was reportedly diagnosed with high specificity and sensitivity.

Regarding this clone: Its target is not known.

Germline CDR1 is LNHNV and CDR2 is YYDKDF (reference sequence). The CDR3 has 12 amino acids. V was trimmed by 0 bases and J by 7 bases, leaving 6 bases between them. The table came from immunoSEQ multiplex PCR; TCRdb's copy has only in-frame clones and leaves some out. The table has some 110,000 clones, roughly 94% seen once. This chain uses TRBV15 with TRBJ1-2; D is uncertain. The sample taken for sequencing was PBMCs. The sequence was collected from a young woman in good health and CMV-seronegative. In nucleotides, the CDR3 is TGTGCCACCAGCAGAGATATCGGTGGCTACACCTTC. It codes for CATSRDIGGYTF. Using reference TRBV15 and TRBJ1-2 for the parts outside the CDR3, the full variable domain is DAMVIQNPRYQVTQFGKPVTLSCSQTLNHNVMYWYQQKSSQAPKLLFHYYDKDFNNEADTPDNFQSRRPNTSFCFLDIRSPGLGDTAMYLCATSRDIGGYTFGSGTRLTVV.